This TCR beta chain was sequenced during a study of T cell repertoires in cytomegalovirus infection. Study at large: CMV infection together with matching HLA type was indicated by public TCR beta signatures. Whole-study results and caveats: CMV carriers with the relevant HLA were identified by cumulative public TCR beta family frequency.

TCRdb processed the reads anew with MiXCR; each CDR3 protein has one entry. The data hold approximately 910,000 distinct CDR3 sequences, with less than 40% observed a single time. Points on this clonotype: Its target is unknown.

The junction had 9 bases not matched to a gene; V was cut back by 4 bases and J by 2 bases. The CDR3 has 16 residues. Germline values: CDR1 SGHTA, CDR2 FQGNSA. The starting material was cultured CD8+ T cells from PBMCs, obtained from culture after CMV antigen stimulation. This receptor was identified in a human donor in good health (CMV status not recorded). Some clones in this sample may be carry-over from other donors' samples. This sequence joins TRBV7-2 and TRBJ2-3, with 7 bases matching TRBD1. CDR3 in DNA: TGTGCCAGCAGCTCGAACAGGGGACACCTCACAGATACGCAGTATTTT. It yields the protein CASSSNRGHLTDTQYF.